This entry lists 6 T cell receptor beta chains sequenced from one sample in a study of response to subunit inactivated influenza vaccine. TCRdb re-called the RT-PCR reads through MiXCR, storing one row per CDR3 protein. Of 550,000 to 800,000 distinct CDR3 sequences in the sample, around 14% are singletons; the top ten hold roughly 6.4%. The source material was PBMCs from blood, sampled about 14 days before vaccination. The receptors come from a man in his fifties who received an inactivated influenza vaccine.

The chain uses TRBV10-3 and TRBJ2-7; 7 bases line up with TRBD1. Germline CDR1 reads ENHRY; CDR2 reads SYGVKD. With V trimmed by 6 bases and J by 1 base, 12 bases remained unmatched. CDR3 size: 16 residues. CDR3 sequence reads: CAISGHRDRPSYEQYF. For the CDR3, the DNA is TGTGCCATCAGCGGTCACCGGGACAGACCTTCCTACGAGCAGTACTTC.

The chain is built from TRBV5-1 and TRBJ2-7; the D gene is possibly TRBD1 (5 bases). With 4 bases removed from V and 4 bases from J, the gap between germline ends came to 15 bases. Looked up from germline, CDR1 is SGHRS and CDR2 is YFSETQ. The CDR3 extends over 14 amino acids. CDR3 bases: TGCGCCAGCAGCATAGGGGATGCGGCTTACGAGCAGTACTTC. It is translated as CASSIGDAAYEQYF.

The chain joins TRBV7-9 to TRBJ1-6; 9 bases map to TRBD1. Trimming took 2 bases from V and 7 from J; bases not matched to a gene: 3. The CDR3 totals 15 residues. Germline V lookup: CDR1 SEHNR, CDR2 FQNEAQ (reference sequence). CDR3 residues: CASSLRTGVNSPLHF. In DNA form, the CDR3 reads TGTGCCAGCAGCTTAAGGACAGGGGTGAATTCACCCCTCCACTTT.

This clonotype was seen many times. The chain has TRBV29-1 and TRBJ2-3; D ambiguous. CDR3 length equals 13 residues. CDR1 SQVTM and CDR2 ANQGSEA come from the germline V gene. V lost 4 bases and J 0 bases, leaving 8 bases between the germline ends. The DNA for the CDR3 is TGCAGCGTTGTAGGCAGGAGCACAGATACGCAGTATTTT. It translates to CSVVGRSTDTQYF.

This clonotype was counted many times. The CDR3 sequence is CSAIETGGNTEAFF. The DNA of the CDR3 is TGCAGTGCTATAGAGACAGGGGGCAACACTGAAGCTTTCTTT. This chain uses TRBV20-1 with TRBJ1-1; the match to TRBD1 covers 10 bases. CDR1 and CDR2 from the germline V gene are DFQATT and SNEGSKA (reference sequence). The length of the CDR3 is 14 residues. J lost 2 bases, V lost 4 bases, and 4 bases had no gene match.

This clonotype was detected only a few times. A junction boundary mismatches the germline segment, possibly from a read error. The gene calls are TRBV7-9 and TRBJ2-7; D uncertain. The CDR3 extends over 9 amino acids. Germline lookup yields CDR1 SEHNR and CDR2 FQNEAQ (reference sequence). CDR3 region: CASSLAGDF. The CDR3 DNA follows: TGTGCCAGCAGCTTAGCCGGCGACTTC.